These 16 T cell receptor beta chains were sequenced from one sample in a study of cytomegalovirus exposure and HLA in healthy donors (dated by TCRdb to the late 2010s). The receptor library was made with the immunoSEQ multiplex PCR assay. For the multiplex PCR, a mixture combining 60 forward primers for TCR Vbeta segments and 13 reverse primers for TCR Jbeta segments was used. This is the immuneACCESS table as TCRdb keeps it, with only in-frame sequences that have V and J called. A part of the clones is gone; compared with another copy, unresolved V genes explain less than half, and the rest is unexplained. Counted in this sample were fewer than 250,000 clones; roughly 80% of them appeared once. Clones ranked in the top ten supply approximately 0.39% of the sample. Sequences were obtained from PBMCs. These receptors all come from a male donor in good health and CMV-seropositive.

The rearrangement links TRBV29-1 to TRBJ2-7; 13 bases are a match to TRBD2. After removal of 7 bases from V and 10 bases from J, the junction contained 10 bases not matched to a gene. Germline CDR1 reads SQVTM; CDR2 reads ANQGSEA. The CDR3 contains 13 residues. The CDR3 sequence is CSAGTSGRDRQYF. Written as DNA, the CDR3 is TGCAGCGCCGGTACTAGCGGGAGGGACCGACAGTACTTC.

V gene TRBV28 combines with J gene TRBJ2-2, with TRBD2 matching over 11 bases. The junction had 4 bases not matched to a gene; V was cut back by 8 bases and J by 5 bases. This CDR3 is built from 14 residues. Germline V gives CDR1 MDHEN, CDR2 SYDVKM. The CDR3 region is CASLAGGSTGELFF. Written as DNA, the CDR3 is TGTGCCAGCCTAGCGGGAGGATCAACCGGGGAGCTGTTTTTT.

The rearrangement links TRBV30 to TRBJ1-2; D is unclear. Germline CDR1 reads GTSNPN; CDR2 reads SVGIG (reference sequence). The V gene lost 0 bases and the J gene lost 6 bases, with 14 bases spanning the gap. The CDR3 runs to 14 residues. CDR3 in DNA: TGTGCCTGGAGTGTACTGGCAGGTTCAAATGGCTACACCTTC. Protein product: CAWSVLAGSNGYTF. The full variable domain, in which reference TRBV30 and TRBJ1-2 provide the parts outside the CDR3, is SQTIHQWPATLVQPVGSPLSLECTVEGTSNPNLYWYRQAAGRGLQLLFYSVGIGQISSEVPQNLSASRPQDRQFILSSKKLLLSDSGFYLCAWSVLAGSNGYTFGSGTRLTVV.

This clone was observed a handful of times. This same CDR3 is encoded by further DNA sequences in the sample. The chain uses TRBV5-1 and TRBJ2-5, with 11 bases fitting TRBD2. Per germline, CDR1 SGHRS and CDR2 YFSETQ. The J segment lost 2 bases and the V segment lost 4 bases, leaving 1 base of the junction unmatched. The CDR3 totals 14 residues. DNA for the CDR3: TGCGCCAGCAGCGGGACTAGCGGACAAGAGACCCAGTACTTC. Translated, it gives CASSGTSGQETQYF.

This clone has more than one count but fewer than ten. This chain uses TRBV7-3 with TRBJ2-2, with TRBD2 as a possible D gene (5 bases). The germline CDR1 and CDR2 sequences are SGHTA and FQGTGA. The ends were cut back, 5 bases at V and 4 bases at J, with 11 bases in the middle. The CDR3 extends over 14 amino acids. DNA for the CDR3: TGTGCCAGCAGCCAAAGGGAGCGCACCGGGGAGCTGTTTTTT. It is translated as CASSQRERTGELFF.

CDR3 sequence: CASSSRDRNEKLFF. The CDR3 bases are TGTGCCAGCAGCTCCCGGGACAGGAATGAAAAACTGTTTTTT. The chain employs TRBV7-2 and TRBJ1-4; 8 positions agree with TRBD1. CDR1 is SGHTA, CDR2 FQGNSA, per germline. The CDR3 runs to 14 residues. V was pared by 4 bases and J by 5 bases, with 3 bases of the junction left unmatched.

The chain carries TRBV7-8 and TRBJ1-5, with 7 bases identical to TRBD1. Per germline, CDR1 SGHVS and CDR2 FQNEAQ. V shed 5 bases and J 6 bases; nucleotides not matched to a gene: 16. CDR3 length equals 17 residues. DNA for the CDR3: TGTGCCAGCAGCCCCCGGCCCTCGACAGGGATCGGTCAGCCCCAGCATTTT. Translated, it gives CASSPRPSTGIGQPQHF.

The V gene is TRBV7-3, the J gene TRBJ2-3; TRBD2 aligns across 8 bases. Germline V CDR1 and CDR2: SGHTA, FQGTGA. CDR3 length equals 16 residues. Unmatched junction bases numbered 4, after V lost 2 bases and J lost 0 bases. The CDR3 DNA reads as TGTGCCAGCAGCTTATTCCCTAGCGGGAGCACAGATACGCAGTATTTT. It yields the protein CASSLFPSGSTDTQYF.

The V and J genes are TRBV25-1 and TRBJ1-2, with 7 nucleotides matching TRBD1. Germline CDR1 MGHDK, CDR2 SYGVNS. Germline trimming cut 6 bases from V and 13 bases from J; bases unmatched to any gene: 11. The CDR3 runs to 12 residues. The CDR3 bases are TGTGCCAGCAGGAAGGGGGCGGAGGGGTCCACCTTC. Amino acids: CASRKGAEGSTF.

This chain connects TRBV7-2 to TRBJ2-7, with 8 bases matching TRBD2. The germline CDR1 and CDR2 sequences are SGHTA and FQGNSA. This CDR3 is 14 amino acids long. V shed 1 base and J 4 bases; nucleotides not matched to a gene: 3. In DNA, the CDR3 is TGTGCCAGCAGCTTAGTTGCGGGAGGATACGAGCAGTACTTC. Protein product: CASSLVAGGYEQYF.

The chain couples TRBV5-8 to TRBJ2-1; TRBD2 might be the D (7 bases). The CDR3 length is 15 residues. Germline V gene lookup returns CDR1 SGHTS and CDR2 YDEGEE. Trimming removed 4 bases from V and 4 bases from J, with 15 bases in between. CDR3 residues: CASSPARGAYNEQFF. As DNA, the CDR3 is TGTGCCAGCAGCCCAGCACGGGGGGCATACAATGAGCAGTTCTTC.

The genes are TRBV6-1 and TRBJ1-2; D gene uncertain. Germline CDR1 is MNHNS and CDR2 is SASEGT. The V gene lost 2 bases and the J gene lost 5 bases, with 12 bases spanning the gap. The CDR3 consists of 14 residues. The DNA for the CDR3 is TGTGCCAGCAGTGAATGGAGGCAGAATTATGGCTACACCTTC. This translates into CASSEWRQNYGYTF.

J is TRBJ1-2 and V is TRBV5-8, with D uncertain. CDR1 SGHTS and CDR2 YDEGEE come from the germline V gene. Trimming took off 0 bases at V and 2 bases at J, with 8 bases between the two ends. The CDR3 loop spans 14 amino acids. Here the CDR3 DNA reads TGTGCCAGCAGCTTGGGAAGAAGCAACTATGGCTACACCTTC. It codes for CASSLGRSNYGYTF.

The rearrangement joins TRBV2 to TRBJ1-1; 10 positions agree with TRBD1. V lost 4 bases, J lost 11 bases, and 4 bases stayed unmatched. CDR1 is SNHLY and CDR2 is FYNNEI in the germline V gene. CDR3 length equals 12 residues. The CDR3 spells CASSVGDRGAFF. The CDR3 DNA is TGTGCCAGCAGTGTGGGGGACAGGGGTGCTTTCTTT.

The rearrangement uses TRBV5-1 and TRBJ1-6; D is unclear. From germline, CDR1 is SGHRS and CDR2 YFSETQ. CDR3 length equals 15 residues. Trimming removed 6 bases at V and 5 bases at J, with 15 bases between. The CDR3 DNA reads TGCGCCAGCAAACGGAGCACGGATAATAATTCACCCCTCCACTTT. Its protein is CASKRSTDNNSPLHF.

This chain uses TRBV9 with TRBJ1-2, with TRBD1 identical over 8 bases. The CDR3 is made up of 14 amino acids. The trim removed 8 bases at V and 5 bases at J, leaving 11 bases unmatched. The germline gives CDR1 SGDLS, CDR2 YYNGEE. In DNA form, the CDR3 reads TGTGCCAGGCCCCCCACTGGACAGGGATATGGCTACACCTTC. It encodes CARPPTGQGYGYTF.